A selection of T cell receptor beta chains follows, all from one sample in a study of OX40 agonist ivuxolimab in advanced cancers. TCRdb's copy holds only in-frame clones and misses some; the assay was immunoSEQ multiplex PCR. The table lists more than 80,000 clones, roughly nine tenths of them singletons. Sequenced here: CD4+ or CD8+ T cells sorted from blood, sampled in a trial of the OX40 agonist ivuxolimab. The receptors were gathered from an adult with an advanced solid tumor such as melanoma, head and neck, liver or kidney cancer. CDR3s include the opening cysteine and the closing phenylalanine or tryptophan. The order of the fields is V gene, J gene, D gene, clone size, CDR3 protein, CDR3 DNA. The D gene is left open where the match is weak. Size is stated for part of the rows, as once, few or many counts, or as a class when the clone is expanded.

TRBV19	TRBJ2-7	-	-	CASSRQVSSYEQYF	TGTGCCAGTAGTCGACAGGTGAGCTCCTACGAGCAGTACTTC
TRBV19	TRBJ1-2	TRBD1	-	CASANRGTDNYGYTF	TGTGCCAGTGCCAACAGGGGGACAGATAACTATGGCTACACCTTC
TRBV4-3	TRBJ2-7	TRBD2	-	CASSQDGPRGGAIYEQYF	TGCGCCAGCAGCCAAGATGGGCCCCGCGGGGGGGCCATCTACGAGCAGTACTTC
TRBV6-1	TRBJ2-3	TRBD1	-	CASSGGTDTDTQYF	TGTGCCAGCAGTGGAGGGACAGACACAGATACGCAGTATTTT
TRBV11-2	TRBJ2-2	TRBD1	once	CASSLGLTGADTGELFF	TGTGCCAGCAGCTTAGGATTGACAGGGGCTGACACCGGGGAGCTGTTTTTT
TRBV7-2	TRBJ2-5	-	-	CASSLGGQFQETQYF	TGTGCCAGCAGCTTAGGTGGACAGTTCCAAGAGACCCAGTACTTC
TRBV6-5	TRBJ1-1	-	-	CASSYTAYTEAFF	TGTGCCAGCAGTTACACAGCATACACTGAAGCTTTCTTT
TRBV7-2	TRBJ1-1	TRBD1	-	CASSLARQGGTEAFF	TGTGCCAGCAGCTTAGCGCGACAGGGAGGGACTGAAGCTTTCTTT
TRBV29-1	TRBJ1-5	-	few	CSVETAPYQPQHF	TGCAGCGTTGAAACCGCCCCCTATCAGCCCCAGCATTTT
TRBV10-3	TRBJ2-5	TRBD1	once	CAIRQGASQETQYF	TGTGCCATCAGGCAGGGGGCGAGCCAAGAGACCCAGTACTTC
TRBV11-2	TRBJ1-2	-	-	CASSSSGRDYGYTF	TGTGCCAGCAGCTCCTCGGGACGGGACTATGGCTACACCTTC
TRBV7-2	TRBJ2-1	-	-	CASSVPSGTPSYNEQFF	TGTGCCAGCAGCGTACCATCGGGCACCCCCTCCTACAATGAGCAGTTCTTC
TRBV28	TRBJ2-5	-	few	CASSSPSRARTQYF	TGTGCCAGCAGTTCCCCTTCGAGGGCACGGACCCAGTACTTC
TRBV6-9	TRBJ2-2	TRBD2	-	CASSYETSGTGELFF	TGTGCCAGCAGTTATGAGACTAGCGGAACCGGGGAGCTGTTTTTT
TRBV10-3	TRBJ1-1	TRBD1	-	CAINLGQGYTEAFF	TGTGCCATCAATCTTGGACAGGGGTACACTGAAGCTTTCTTT
TRBV28	TRBJ1-2	TRBD1	-	CASSQQGADSYGYTF	TGTGCCAGCAGTCAACAGGGGGCGGACTCCTATGGCTACACCTTC
TRBV30	TRBJ2-3	TRBD2	-	CASPLVGSGGARDTQYF	TGTGCCTCACCCTTGGTCGGAAGCGGGGGGGCGAGAGATACGCAGTATTTT
TRBV13	TRBJ2-2	TRBD2	-	CASSPLGAGDTGELFF	TGTGCCAGCAGCCCCCTAGGCGCGGGGGACACCGGGGAGCTGTTTTTT
TRBV6-5	TRBJ1-2	-	-	CASSYSALEGLYGYTF	TGTGCCAGCAGTTACTCGGCCCTCGAGGGCCTCTATGGCTACACCTTC
TRBV11-2	TRBJ2-1	-	-	CASSFPRGGGLNEQFF	TGTGCCAGCAGCTTCCCCAGGGGCGGGGGCCTCAATGAGCAGTTCTTC
TRBV28	TRBJ2-7	-	-	CASHYASKTYEQYF	TGTGCCAGCCACTATGCCTCGAAGACCTACGAGCAGTACTTC
TRBV5-4	TRBJ2-5	TRBD2	once	CATGGEQETQYF	TGTGCCACGGGAGGGGAACAAGAGACCCAGTACTTC
TRBV7-9	TRBJ2-1	-	-	CASSWGAGEQFF	TGTGCCAGCAGCTGGGGGGCGGGTGAGCAGTTCTTC